These T cell receptor beta chains were read from a single sample in a study of identical twins. Each CDR3 protein gets one entry after TCRdb re-called the 5' RACE reads with MiXCR. The sample lists around 220,000 distinct CDR3 sequences; over 9.5% were seen once. Sequencing input: memory T cells sorted from blood. The receptor set was obtained from a man aged 50-60 years in good health. Both conserved end residues are part of each CDR3. A D gene is named only where the DNA matches it firmly. The listing skips clone size in some rows; elsewhere it reads once, few, many or a size class.

V gene: TRBV6-1; D gene: TRBD2; clone size: few; J gene: TRBJ2-1; CDR3 DNA: TGTGCCAGCAGTGAATTGAGCGGGAACTACAATGAGCAGTTCTTC; CDR3 protein: CASSELSGNYNEQFF
V gene: TRBV6-1; D gene: -; clone size: -; J gene: TRBJ1-5; CDR3 DNA: TGTGCCAGCAGCGCGCAAGGGGGGAATCAGCCCCAGCATTTT; CDR3 protein: CASSAQGGNQPQHF
V gene: TRBV5-6; D gene: -; clone size: many; J gene: TRBJ1-1; CDR3 DNA: TGTGCCAGCAGGCCACAGGGAAGGTTCACTGAAGCTTTCTTT; CDR3 protein: CASRPQGRFTEAFF
V gene: TRBV7-3; D gene: -; clone size: -; J gene: TRBJ1-6; CDR3 DNA: TGTGCCAGCAGTACCGGGACAACAGTAATCGGTTCACCCCTCCACTTT; CDR3 protein: CASSTGTTVIGSPLHF
V gene: TRBV5-1; D gene: TRBD1; clone size: medium-sized; J gene: TRBJ1-6; CDR3 DNA: TGCGCCAGCAGCCGGACAGGGGTTTATTCACCCCTCCACTTT; CDR3 protein: CASSRTGVYSPLHF
V gene: TRBV3-1; D gene: -; clone size: many; J gene: TRBJ2-2; CDR3 DNA: TGTGCCAGCAGCCAAGGGGAGAACACCGGGGAGCTGTTTTTT; CDR3 protein: CASSQGENTGELFF
V gene: TRBV20-1; D gene: TRBD1; clone size: -; J gene: TRBJ2-7; CDR3 DNA: TGCAGTGCTAGCGAGGGGGCCAACTACGAGCAGTACTTC; CDR3 protein: CSASEGANYEQYF
V gene: TRBV20-1; D gene: TRBD2; clone size: -; J gene: TRBJ2-1; CDR3 DNA: TGCAGTGCTAGAGAGGCTAGCGGGAGAGTTGAGCAGTTCTTC; CDR3 protein: CSAREASGRVEQFF
V gene: TRBV12-3/TRBV12-4; D gene: -; clone size: few; J gene: TRBJ1-5; CDR3 DNA: TGTGCCAGCAGTTTTTTGTCAGGTCTTAGCAATCAGCCCCAGCATTTT; CDR3 protein: CASSFLSGLSNQPQHF
V gene: TRBV5-1; D gene: -; clone size: many; J gene: TRBJ2-2; CDR3 DNA: TGCGCCAGCAGCTTGGGTTCGGGGGGCGCGACCGGGGAGCTGTTTTTT; CDR3 protein: CASSLGSGGATGELFF
V gene: TRBV3-1; D gene: TRBD2; clone size: few; J gene: TRBJ2-3; CDR3 DNA: TGTGCCAGCAGCCCTCGGACTAGCGGCACGGGGCTGGATACGCAGTATTTT; CDR3 protein: CASSPRTSGTGLDTQYF
V gene: TRBV20-1; D gene: -; clone size: many; J gene: TRBJ2-3; CDR3 DNA: TGCAGTGCTAGACACACAGATACGCAGTATTTT; CDR3 protein: CSARHTDTQYF
V gene: TRBV15; D gene: -; clone size: few; J gene: TRBJ2-7; CDR3 DNA: TGTGCCACCAGCAGAAAAACCGGGGACTACGAGCAGTACTTC; CDR3 protein: CATSRKTGDYEQYF